Below, 10 T cell receptor beta chains from the same sample are listed, as sequenced in a study of cytomegalovirus exposure and HLA in healthy donors. Measured with immunoSEQ multiplex PCR; TCRdb has only the in-frame clones, and not every one. The sample consists of 100,000 to 150,000 clones, 89% of them appearing once. The source material was PBMCs. The receptor set was obtained from a woman between 18 and 29 years old in good health and CMV-seronegative.

This chain connects TRBV28 to TRBJ2-7; D is undetermined. CDR3 length: 12 residues. V lost 10 bases and J lost 1, with 11 bases in between. Germline loops: CDR1 MDHEN, CDR2 SYDVKM. CDR3 sequence: CAIQQRSYEQYF. The CDR3 bases are TGTGCCATCCAACAACGTTCCTACGAGCAGTACTTC.

V usage is TRBV29-1 and J usage is TRBJ2-2; D perhaps matches TRBD1 (6 bases). Germline V lookup: CDR1 SQVTM, CDR2 ANQGSEA. Trimming removed 7 bases from V and 2 bases from J, with 14 bases in between. The CDR3 loop spans 14 amino acids. The CDR3 DNA reads as TGCAGCGCCTTAACAGGGTTCAACACCGGGGAGCTGTTTTTT. Amino acids: CSALTGFNTGELFF.

This clone was recorded only once. The chain is built from TRBV10-1 and TRBJ1-5, with a possible D match to TRBD1 (6 bases). V was cut by 4 bases and J by 5 bases, with 9 bases left in between. The germline V gene has CDR1 WNHNN and CDR2 SYGVQD (reference sequence). This CDR3 spans 13 amino acids. CDR3 bases: TGCGCCAGCAGTGTTGAGGGGGATCAGCCCCAGCATTTT. This encodes CASSVEGDQPQHF.

This sequence joins TRBV5-1 and TRBJ1-1; a possible D gene is TRBD1 (5 bases). Per germline, CDR1 SGHRS and CDR2 YFSETQ. With 0 bases removed from V and 7 bases from J, the gap between germline ends came to 13 bases. This CDR3 has 14 residues. The CDR3 coding sequence is TGCGCCAGCAGCTTGGTGTTAGGGGTTGGTGAAGCTTTCTTT. Translating gives CASSLVLGVGEAFF.

J is TRBJ2-2 and V is TRBV5-6; no firm D call. From germline, CDR1 is SGHDT and CDR2 YYEEEE. This CDR3 has 14 residues. Trimming pared 2 bases from V and 5 bases from J, leaving 10 bases between. CDR3: CASSLTPGTGELFF. CDR3 bases: TGTGCCAGCAGCTTAACCCCGGGTACCGGGGAGCTGTTTTTT.

V gene TRBV18 combines with J gene TRBJ2-5; no definite D call. Trimming removed 2 bases at V and 3 bases at J, with 7 bases between. Germline-derived CDR1 and CDR2 are KGHSH and LQKENI. The CDR3 sequence is 13 residues long. The CDR3 loop is CASSPMEKETQYF. DNA of the CDR3: TGTGCCAGCTCACCAATGGAGAAAGAGACCCAGTACTTC.

This clone was picked up a small number of times. The chain combines TRBV19 with TRBJ2-7; 7 nucleotides agree with TRBD1. J lost 7 bases, V lost 1 base, and 7 bases had no gene match. Germline lookup yields CDR1 LNHDA and CDR2 SQIVND (reference sequence). The CDR3 is made up of 14 amino acids. CDR3 coding DNA: TGTGCCAGTAGTATAGGACAGGGAAAGGGAGAGCAGTACTTC. Its protein product is CASSIGQGKGEQYF.

This clone was detected only once. V is TRBV7-9 and J is TRBJ2-7, with D tentatively TRBD1 (6 bases). Looked up from germline, CDR1 is SEHNR and CDR2 is FQNEAQ (reference sequence). The length of the CDR3 is 16 residues. Trimming took 1 base from V and 0 from J, leaving 13 bases between them. For the CDR3, the DNA is TGTGCCAGCAGCTTAGAGGGCCAGGGGTTCTCCTACGAGCAGTACTTC. Translating gives CASSLEGQGFSYEQYF.

The chain combines TRBV6-5 with TRBJ2-6, with D hard to call. The CDR3 runs to 15 residues. Per germline, CDR1 MNHEY and CDR2 SVGAGI. V was pared by 2 bases and J by 0 bases, with 5 bases between. CDR3 protein: CASSYGLSGANVLTF. Written as DNA, the CDR3 is TGTGCCAGCAGTTACGGGCTCTCTGGGGCCAACGTCCTGACTTTC.

This clone is a singleton in its sample. The chain has TRBV7-2 and TRBJ2-1; the match to TRBD2 covers 8 bases. J was trimmed by 0 bases and V by 0 bases; bases with no gene match: 4. Germline CDR1 and CDR2: SGHTA and FQGNSA. The CDR3 totals 17 residues. The DNA of the CDR3 is TGTGCCAGCAGCTTAGCTAGCGGGACTAGCTCCTACAATGAGCAGTTCTTC. It yields the protein CASSLASGTSSYNEQFF.